This T cell receptor (beta chain) was obtained from a study of human T cells and chemical hapten exposure. Using its own MiXCR run on the RACE reads, TCRdb lists one record per CDR3 protein. The sample holds around 120,000 distinct CDR3 sequences, roughly 13% seen once. Time point meaning: patch test 1, 2 weeks after DPC sensitization. Documented treatment: therapeutic diphenylcyclopropenone sensitization with weekly scalp DPC. Ahead of applying each patch test, blood was sampled. Study results and limitations: Expanded TCRs formed significantly more large CDR3 similarity clusters than controls.

Concerning this clonotype: Antigen unknown.

This sequence was found in a man between 18 and 29 years old with alopecia areata. Some clones in this sample may be carry-over from other donors' samples. The sample here was whole blood, taken in connection with sensitization to the hapten diphenylcyclopropenone (DPC).

This CDR3 reads CASSQDVAADTEAFF. The CDR3 DNA reads as TGCGCCAGCAGCCAAGACGTCGCAGCAGACACTGAAGCTTTCTTT. The chain has TRBV4-3 and TRBJ1-1; D gene unclear. Germline CDR1 LGHNA, CDR2 YSLEER. The CDR3 runs 15 residues. V was trimmed by 0 bases and J by 3 bases, leaving 11 bases between them.